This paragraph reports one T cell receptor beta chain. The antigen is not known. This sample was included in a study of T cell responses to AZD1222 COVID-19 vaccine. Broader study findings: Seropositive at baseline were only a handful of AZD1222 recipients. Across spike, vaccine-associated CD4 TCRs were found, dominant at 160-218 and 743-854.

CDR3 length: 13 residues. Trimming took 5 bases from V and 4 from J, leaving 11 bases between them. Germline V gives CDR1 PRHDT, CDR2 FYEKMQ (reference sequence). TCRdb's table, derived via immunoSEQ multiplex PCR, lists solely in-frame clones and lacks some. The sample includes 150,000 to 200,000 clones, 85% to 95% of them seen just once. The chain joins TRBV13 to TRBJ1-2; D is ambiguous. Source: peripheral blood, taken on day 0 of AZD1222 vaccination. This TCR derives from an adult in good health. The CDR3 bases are TGTGCCAGCAGCCGATCGACAACCTATGGCTACACCTTC. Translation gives CASSRSTTYGYTF.